This T cell receptor beta chain was observed in a study of cytomegalovirus exposure and HLA in healthy donors. The V segment lost 0 bases and the J segment 2 bases; nucleotides outside the gene matches: 7. The germline V gene encodes CDR1 LGHNA and CDR2 YSLEER. CDR3 length: 17 amino acids. PCR used 60 Vbeta primers and 13 Jbeta primers. Assay: immunoSEQ multiplex PCR; the TCRdb copy retains only in-frame clones and omits some. The sample holds about 140,000 clones. The rearrangement joins TRBV4-3 to TRBJ2-3; TRBD2 matches 8 bases. The origin of this receptor is a man aged 35-49 years in good health and CMV-seronegative. The material sequenced was PBMCs. The CDR3 loop reads CASSQERGLDFTDTQYF. CDR3 DNA: TGCGCCAGCAGCCAAGAGAGGGGACTAGATTTCACAGATACGCAGTATTTT.